This T cell receptor (beta chain) was sequenced during a study of T-cell memory formation after mild COVID-19. Regarding the study as a whole: Mainly CM and EM harbored the contracting CD4+ clones; mainly EMRA harbored the CD8+ ones.

TCRdb used MiXCR to reprocess the 5' RACE reads, holding one entry per CDR3 protein. The data show about 250,000 distinct CDR3 sequences, with about 15% seen just once and about 3.5% held by the top ten. Germline V gene sequence: CDR1 SGHTA, CDR2 FQGNSA. The length of the CDR3 is 14 residues. The V segment lost 5 bases and the J segment 9 bases; nucleotides outside the gene matches: 12. This clonotype showed up just a few times. Its antigen is currently unknown. The sequencing input was PBMCs or a T cell subset sorted from them (not recorded which). The receptor comes from a man younger than 30 who had mild COVID-19 (a few samples of this study predate the infection). Cell type and time point are not known. This chain joins TRBV7-2 and TRBJ2-5; TRBD2 aligns across 7 bases. CDR3 residues: CASSQPWGGLAQYF. CDR3 in DNA: TGTGCCAGCAGCCAGCCGTGGGGGGGGTTGGCCCAGTACTTC.